This TCR beta chain was recovered during a study of blood T cell repertoires in COVID-19. Study-wide context: COVID-19 samples collected from the United States, Italy and Spain covered acute and convalescent phases. PBMCs, B-cell-depleted T cells, or T cells were the source of the cDNA or gDNA that made up the material.

There are 12 residues in the CDR3. The junction had 7 bases not matched to a gene; V was cut back by 4 bases and J by 14 bases. CDR1 is MNHNY, CDR2 SVGAGI, per germline (reference sequence). This clone has just one count. In the authors' workflow: Amplified reference gene primers provided the basis for estimating nucleated cell counts. Sequencing was performed with immunoSEQ multiplex PCR; in TCRdb, only in-frame clones are kept and a portion is missing. That table is the source of V, J and clone size, and D and trimming were worked out from the DNA. The sample carries 63,000 or so clones, about 86% recorded once.

The chain is built from TRBV6-6 and TRBJ2-1; 8 bases align to TRBD1. This sequence was found in a human donor in a cohort sampled during active COVID-19. Sequenced sample: peripheral blood. As DNA, the CDR3 is TGTGCCAGCAGTTCACACAGGACAGGGAAGTTCTTC. It is translated as CASSSHRTGKFF.